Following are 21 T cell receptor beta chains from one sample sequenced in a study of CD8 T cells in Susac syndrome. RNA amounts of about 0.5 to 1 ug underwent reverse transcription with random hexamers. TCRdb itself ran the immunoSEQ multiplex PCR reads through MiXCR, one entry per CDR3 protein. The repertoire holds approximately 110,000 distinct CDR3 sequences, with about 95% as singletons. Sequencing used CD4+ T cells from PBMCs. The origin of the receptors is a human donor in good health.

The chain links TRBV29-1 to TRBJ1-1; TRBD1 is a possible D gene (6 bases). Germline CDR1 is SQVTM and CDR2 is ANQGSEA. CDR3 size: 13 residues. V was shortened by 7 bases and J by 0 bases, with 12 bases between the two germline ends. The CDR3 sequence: CSGSGHLNTEAFF. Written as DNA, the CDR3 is TGCAGCGGCTCGGGACACCTGAACACTGAAGCTTTCTTT. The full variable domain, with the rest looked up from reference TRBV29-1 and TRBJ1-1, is SAVISQKPSRDICQRGTSLTIQCQVDSQVTMMFWYRQQPGQSLTLIATANQGSEATYESGFVIDKFPISRPNLTFSTLTVSNMSPEDSSIYLCSGSGHLNTEAFFGQGTRLTVV.

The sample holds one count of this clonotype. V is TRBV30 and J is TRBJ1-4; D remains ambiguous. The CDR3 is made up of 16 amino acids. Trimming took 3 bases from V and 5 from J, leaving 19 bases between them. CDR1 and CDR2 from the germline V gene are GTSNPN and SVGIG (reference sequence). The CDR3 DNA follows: TGTGCCTGGAGCGACGGGGTCCATCGACAAAATGAAAAACTGTTTTTT. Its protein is CAWSDGVHRQNEKLFF. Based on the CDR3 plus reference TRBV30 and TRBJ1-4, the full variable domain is SQTIHQWPATLVQPVGSPLSLECTVEGTSNPNLYWYRQAAGRGLQLLFYSVGIGQISSEVPQNLSASRPQDRQFILSSKKLLLSDSGFYLCAWSDGVHRQNEKLFFGSGTQLSVL.

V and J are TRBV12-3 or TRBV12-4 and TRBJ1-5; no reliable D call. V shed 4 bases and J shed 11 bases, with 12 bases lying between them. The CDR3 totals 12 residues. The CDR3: CASSYSTLSQHF. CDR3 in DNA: TGTGCCAGCAGTTACTCAACTTTGTCCCAGCATTTT.

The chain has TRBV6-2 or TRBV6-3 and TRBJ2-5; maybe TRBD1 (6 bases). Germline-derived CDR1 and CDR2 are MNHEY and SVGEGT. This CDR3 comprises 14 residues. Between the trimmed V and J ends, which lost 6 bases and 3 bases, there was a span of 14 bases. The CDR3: CASSRGGAEETQYF. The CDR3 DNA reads TGTGCCAGCAGCAGAGGGGGAGCGGAAGAGACCCAGTACTTC.

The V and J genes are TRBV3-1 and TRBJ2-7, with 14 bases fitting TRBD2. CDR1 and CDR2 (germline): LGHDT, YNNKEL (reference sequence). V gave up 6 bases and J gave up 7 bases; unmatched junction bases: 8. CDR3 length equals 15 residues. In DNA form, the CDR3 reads TGTGCCAGCAGTCGGGGACTAGCGGGAGAACAGGAGCAGTACTTC. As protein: CASSRGLAGEQEQYF.

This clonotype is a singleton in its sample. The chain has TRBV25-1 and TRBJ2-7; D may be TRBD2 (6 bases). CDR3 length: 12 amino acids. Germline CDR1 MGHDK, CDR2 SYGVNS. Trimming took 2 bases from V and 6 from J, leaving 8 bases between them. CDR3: CASSELGGEQYF. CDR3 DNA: TGTGCCAGCAGTGAACTCGGGGGCGAGCAGTACTTC.

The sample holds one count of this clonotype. The CDR3 region is CSVGEGTNTEAFF. In nucleotides, the CDR3 is TGCAGCGTTGGTGAAGGGACGAACACTGAAGCTTTCTTT. This chain connects TRBV29-1 to TRBJ1-1, with D perhaps matching TRBD1 (5 bases). The CDR3 extends over 13 amino acids. Germline V gives CDR1 SQVTM, CDR2 ANQGSEA. Trimming pared 4 bases from V and 1 base from J, leaving 10 bases between.

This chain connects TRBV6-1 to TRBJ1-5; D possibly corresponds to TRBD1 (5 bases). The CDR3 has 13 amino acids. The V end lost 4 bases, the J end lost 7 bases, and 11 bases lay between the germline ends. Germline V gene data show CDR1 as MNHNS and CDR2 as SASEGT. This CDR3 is CASSVVDNQPQHF. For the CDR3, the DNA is TGTGCCAGCAGTGTGGTGGACAACCAGCCCCAGCATTTT.

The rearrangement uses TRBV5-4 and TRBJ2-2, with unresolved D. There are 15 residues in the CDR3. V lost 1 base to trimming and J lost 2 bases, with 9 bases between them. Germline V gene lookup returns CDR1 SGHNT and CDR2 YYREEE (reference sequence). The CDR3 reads CASSLRSVNTGELFF. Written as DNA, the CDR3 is TGTGCCAGCAGCTTGAGGTCGGTAAACACCGGGGAGCTGTTTTTT. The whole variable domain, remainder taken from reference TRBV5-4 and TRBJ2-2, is ETGVTQSPTHLIKTRGQQVTLRCSSQSGHNTVSWYQQALGQGPQFIFQYYREEENGRGNFPPRFSGLQFPNYSSELNVNALELDDSALYLCASSLRSVNTGELFFGEGSRLTVL.

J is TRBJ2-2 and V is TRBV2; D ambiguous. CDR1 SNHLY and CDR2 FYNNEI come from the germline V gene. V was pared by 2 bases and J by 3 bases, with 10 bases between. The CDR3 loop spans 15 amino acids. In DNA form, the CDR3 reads TGTGCCAGCAGTGAAAATGGCCGAGACACCGGGGAGCTGTTTTTT. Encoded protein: CASSENGRDTGELFF.

The chain's CDR3 is CSAFNGEKLFF. The CDR3 DNA sequence: TGCAGTGCTTTTAACGGGGAAAAACTGTTTTTT. The rearrangement joins TRBV20-1 to TRBJ1-4, with unresolved D. Germline V lookup: CDR1 DFQATT, CDR2 SNEGSKA (reference sequence). The V end was cut by 5 bases, the J end by 8 bases, with 9 bases between. CDR3 length: 11 amino acids.

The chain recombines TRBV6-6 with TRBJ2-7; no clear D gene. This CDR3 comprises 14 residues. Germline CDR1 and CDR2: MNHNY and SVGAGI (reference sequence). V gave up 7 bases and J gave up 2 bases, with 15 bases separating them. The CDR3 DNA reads TGTGCCAGCACGGCCCGGGCCTCCGCCTACGAGCAGTACTTC. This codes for CASTARASAYEQYF.

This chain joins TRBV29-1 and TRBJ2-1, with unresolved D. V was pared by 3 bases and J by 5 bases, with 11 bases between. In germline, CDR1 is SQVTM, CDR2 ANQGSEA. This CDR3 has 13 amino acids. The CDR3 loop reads CSVEVGPNNEQFF. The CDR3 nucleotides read TGCAGCGTTGAGGTAGGGCCCAACAATGAGCAGTTCTTC.

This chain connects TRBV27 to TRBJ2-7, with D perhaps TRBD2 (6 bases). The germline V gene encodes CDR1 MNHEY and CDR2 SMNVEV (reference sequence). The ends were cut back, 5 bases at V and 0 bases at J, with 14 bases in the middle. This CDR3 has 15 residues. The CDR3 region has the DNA TGTGCCAGCAGTGGACTACAGGCCTACTCCTACGAGCAGTACTTC. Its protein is CASSGLQAYSYEQYF.

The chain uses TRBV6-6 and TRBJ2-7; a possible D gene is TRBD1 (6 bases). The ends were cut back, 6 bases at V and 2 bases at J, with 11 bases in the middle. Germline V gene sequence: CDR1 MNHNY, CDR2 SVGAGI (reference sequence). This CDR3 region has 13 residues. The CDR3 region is CASRDRDTYEQYF. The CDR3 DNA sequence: TGTGCCAGCAGGGACCGGGACACCTACGAGCAGTACTTC.

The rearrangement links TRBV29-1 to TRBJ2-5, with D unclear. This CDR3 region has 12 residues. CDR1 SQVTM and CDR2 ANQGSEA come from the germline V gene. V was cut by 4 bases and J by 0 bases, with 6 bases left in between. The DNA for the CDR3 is TGCAGCGTTGGTCAGAACCAAGAGACCCAGTACTTC. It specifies CSVGQNQETQYF.

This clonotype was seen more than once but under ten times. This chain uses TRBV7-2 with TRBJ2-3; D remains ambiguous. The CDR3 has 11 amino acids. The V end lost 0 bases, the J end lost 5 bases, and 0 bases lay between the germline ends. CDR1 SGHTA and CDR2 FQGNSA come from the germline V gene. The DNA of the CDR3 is TGTGCCAGCAGCTTAGCAGATACGCAGTATTTT. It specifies CASSLADTQYF.

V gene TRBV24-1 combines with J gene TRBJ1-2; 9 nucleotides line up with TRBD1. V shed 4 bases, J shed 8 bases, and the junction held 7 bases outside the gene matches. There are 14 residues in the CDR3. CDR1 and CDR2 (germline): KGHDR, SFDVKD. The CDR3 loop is CATSDQDRGGGYTF. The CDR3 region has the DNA TGTGCCACCAGTGACCAGGACAGGGGTGGAGGCTACACCTTC.

The CDR3 DNA sequence: TGTGCCAGCAGCGTCCAGGGGGCGGATGGCTACACCTTC. Residues: CASSVQGADGYTF. V is TRBV9 and J is TRBJ1-2; 8 nucleotides agree with TRBD1. Germline V gene data show CDR1 as SGDLS and CDR2 as YYNGEE. The V and J ends lost 2 bases and 6 bases, in that order; junction bases with no gene match: 3. The CDR3 has 13 amino acids.

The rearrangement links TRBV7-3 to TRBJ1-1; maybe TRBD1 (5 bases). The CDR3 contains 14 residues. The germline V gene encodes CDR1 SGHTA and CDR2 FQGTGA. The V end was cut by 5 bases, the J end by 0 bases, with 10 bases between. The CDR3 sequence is CASSEGRMNTEAFF. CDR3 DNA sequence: TGTGCCAGCAGCGAGGGACGGATGAACACTGAAGCTTTCTTT.

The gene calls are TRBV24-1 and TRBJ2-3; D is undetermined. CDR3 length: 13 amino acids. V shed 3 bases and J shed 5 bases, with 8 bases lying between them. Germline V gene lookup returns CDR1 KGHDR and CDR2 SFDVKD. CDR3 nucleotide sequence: TGTGCCACCAGTGATGGTTTTGGAGATACGCAGTATTTT. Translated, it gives CATSDGFGDTQYF.